This T cell receptor (beta chain) was sequenced during a study of blood T cell repertoires in COVID-19. Study at large: The United States, Italy and Spain supplied acute and convalescent COVID-19 samples. Sources were T cells, B-cell-depleted T cells, or PBMCs; the material itself was cDNA or gDNA.

In the original workflow: Nucleated cell counts were estimated from reference gene primer amplification. The method was immunoSEQ multiplex PCR; TCRdb's version includes in-frame clones alone and lacks a portion of them. The DNA gave D and trimming, while V, J and clone size come from that table. Of roughly 13,000 clones listed, approximately 87% were seen once; the top ten hold approximately 15%. V shed 7 bases, J shed 0 bases, and the junction held 8 bases outside the gene matches. Germline V gene lookup returns CDR1 SNHLY and CDR2 FYNNEI. This CDR3 is built from 15 residues. This sequence joins TRBV2 and TRBJ1-1; 7 bases align to TRBD1. The sample taken for sequencing was peripheral blood. This TCR was recovered from a man aged 40-50 years with active or convalescent COVID-19. CDR3 region: CASNGRQGVNTEAFF. In DNA form, the CDR3 reads TGTGCCAGCAATGGCAGGCAGGGGGTGAACACTGAAGCTTTCTTT.